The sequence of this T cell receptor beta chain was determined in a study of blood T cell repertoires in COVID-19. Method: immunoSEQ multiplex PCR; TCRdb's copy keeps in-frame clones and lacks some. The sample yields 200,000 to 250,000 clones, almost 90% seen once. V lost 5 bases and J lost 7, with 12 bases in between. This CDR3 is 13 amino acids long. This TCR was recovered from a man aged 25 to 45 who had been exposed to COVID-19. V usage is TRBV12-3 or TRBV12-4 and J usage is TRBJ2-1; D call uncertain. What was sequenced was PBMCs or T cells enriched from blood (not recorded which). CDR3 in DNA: TGTGCCAGCAGTCCGACTGGGTGGAATGAGCAGTTCTTC. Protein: CASSPTGWNEQFF.